Following are 22 T cell receptor beta chains from one sample sequenced in a study of T cells after posttransplantation cyclophosphamide listed by TCRdb under 2016. Libraries were prepared through the immunoSEQ multiplex PCR assay. TCRdb provides this immuneACCESS table in a form limited to in-frame rearrangements. Some clones are lacking; in checked studies, under half of them reflect an unresolved V gene, and why the rest are absent is not known. Listed for this sample are some 37,000 clones, none observed only a single time. 1% to 1.5% of the sample goes to the ten largest clones. The sample taken for sequencing was PBMCs. All receptors derive from a girl aged 10 to 17 in good health, CMV-negative, and a related stem cell transplant donor.

This clone was seen ten or more times. The chain employs TRBV19 and TRBJ1-4, with TRBD1 matching 7 bases. This CDR3 contains 16 residues. Germline-derived CDR1 and CDR2 are LNHDA and SQIVND (reference sequence). V dropped 5 bases and J dropped 0; count of bases not matched to a gene: 6. The DNA for the CDR3 is TGTGCCAGTAGTGAGGACAGGCCAGCAACTAATGAAAAACTGTTTTTT. It yields the protein CASSEDRPATNEKLFF.

This clone was counted ten times or more. Other nucleotide sequences from this sample produce the same CDR3. The chain is built from TRBV15 and TRBJ2-7, with 8 bases aligning to TRBD1. CDR1 and CDR2 (germline): LNHNV, YYDKDF (reference sequence). The CDR3 runs to 15 residues. Unmatched junction bases numbered 3, after V lost 0 bases and J lost 2 bases. The CDR3 is CATSREGTGTYEQYF. The CDR3 DNA follows: TGTGCCACCAGCAGAGAAGGGACAGGTACCTACGAGCAGTACTTC.

This clone showed up many times. The chain joins TRBV5-1 to TRBJ2-7; D not resolved. This CDR3 is 12 amino acids long. Germline loops: CDR1 SGHRS, CDR2 YFSETQ. The germline V and J ends were trimmed by 4 bases and 5 bases, with 10 bases remaining between them. CDR3 sequence reads: CASSRRLDEQYF. The CDR3 coding sequence is TGCGCCAGCAGCAGGAGACTCGACGAGCAGTACTTC.

This clone was seen more than once but under ten times. The rearrangement links TRBV30 to TRBJ2-5, with 12 bases matching TRBD1. Germline lookup yields CDR1 GTSNPN and CDR2 SVGIG (reference sequence). The trim removed 3 bases at V and 1 base at J, leaving 12 bases unmatched. The CDR3 has 18 residues. The CDR3: CAWRGAGTGGGFQETQYF. CDR3 DNA: TGTGCCTGGAGGGGAGCCGGGACAGGGGGCGGATTCCAAGAGACCCAGTACTTC.

This clone showed up many times. This rearrangement joins TRBV6-6 to TRBJ2-1; 8 positions match TRBD2. V lost 4 bases, J lost 4 bases, and 6 bases stayed unmatched. The CDR3 consists of 15 residues. CDR1 and CDR2 from the germline V gene are MNHNY and SVGAGI (reference sequence). CDR3 nucleotide sequence: TGTGCCAGCAGTTTGGCCGGGAGGGAATACAATGAGCAGTTCTTC. Amino acid sequence: CASSLAGREYNEQFF.

This clone was seen more than once but under ten times. This sequence joins TRBV5-1 and TRBJ2-3; tentative D call: TRBD2 (5 bases). The CDR3 spans 19 residues. Per germline, CDR1 SGHRS and CDR2 YFSETQ. V lost 2 bases and J lost 5, with 27 bases in between. For the CDR3, the DNA is TGCGCCAGCAGCTTAGGTGGAGGATTCCCCCCAGGACCGCAAGATACGCAGTATTTT. As protein: CASSLGGGFPPGPQDTQYF.

J is TRBJ2-7 and V is TRBV27, with 7 nucleotides matching TRBD1. J was trimmed by 0 bases and V by 8 bases; bases with no gene match: 4. CDR1 MNHEY and CDR2 SMNVEV come from the germline V gene (reference sequence). This CDR3 has 13 amino acids. The CDR3 coding sequence is TGTGCCAGCCGACAGGGAAGCTCCTACGAGCAGTACTTC. Residues: CASRQGSSYEQYF.

This clone occurred many times. The V call is TRBV27, the J call TRBJ2-1, with 7 bases that match TRBD2. J lost 6 bases, V lost 6 bases, and 8 bases had no gene match. In germline, CDR1 is MNHEY, CDR2 SMNVEV (reference sequence). There are 14 residues in the CDR3. Here the CDR3 reads CASSPRASGNEQFF. The CDR3 coding sequence is TGTGCCAGCAGCCCTCGGGCTAGCGGCAATGAGCAGTTCTTC.

This clone was observed many times. V is TRBV4-2 and J is TRBJ2-1, with 7 bases matching TRBD1. The CDR3 extends over 17 amino acids. Germline V CDR1 and CDR2: LGHNA, YNFKEQ. V trimming: 0 bases; J trimming: 3 bases; junction bases outside the gene matches: 8. The CDR3 reads CASSQDERGHFYNEQFF. DNA of the CDR3: TGTGCCAGCAGCCAAGACGAAAGGGGGCACTTCTACAATGAGCAGTTCTTC.

The V gene is TRBV2, the J gene TRBJ2-5, with TRBD1 identical over 9 bases. Germline loops: CDR1 SNHLY, CDR2 FYNNEI. V lost 7 bases and J lost 0; bases outside the gene matches: 6. The CDR3 runs to 15 residues. The CDR3 loop is CASIPGQGNQETQYF. For the CDR3, the DNA is TGTGCCAGCATTCCGGGACAGGGTAACCAAGAGACCCAGTACTTC.

This clone has only a few counts. The chain joins TRBV4-3 to TRBJ2-2; D is uncertain. The CDR3 loop spans 13 amino acids. The ends were cut back, 4 bases at V and 8 bases at J, with 11 bases in the middle. CDR1 is LGHNA, CDR2 YSLEER, per germline. The CDR3 DNA reads as TGCGCCAGCAGCCTCTTAAGCGTGGGGGAGCTGTTTTTT. As protein: CASSLLSVGELFF.

This clone was counted a few times. V and J are TRBV29-1 and TRBJ2-7, with D possibly being TRBD1 (6 bases). V was clipped by 3 bases and J by 5 bases, with 8 bases between them. Germline CDR1 SQVTM, CDR2 ANQGSEA. CDR3 length: 11 residues. CDR3 coding DNA: TGCAGCGTTGATAGGGGGAACGAGCAGTACTTC. Protein: CSVDRGNEQYF.

This clone has at least ten counts. The J gene is TRBJ1-5, the V gene TRBV19, with 9 positions matching TRBD1. Trimming at V came to 8 bases and at J to 6 bases, leaving 17 bases not matched to a gene. The CDR3 runs 17 residues. Germline V gives CDR1 LNHDA, CDR2 SQIVND (reference sequence). CDR3 DNA: TGTGCCAGTTCACACAGGGGGCGCGGAAGCCCAACTCAGCCCCAGCATTTT. This encodes CASSHRGRGSPTQPQHF.

This clone appeared many times. The rearrangement joins TRBV6-5 to TRBJ1-2; no reliable D call. From germline, CDR1 is MNHEY and CDR2 SVGAGI. Trimming took off 0 bases at V and 0 bases at J, with 2 bases between the two ends. The CDR3 sequence is 13 residues long. CDR3 sequence: CASSYSSNYGYTF. The DNA of the CDR3 is TGTGCCAGCAGTTACTCCTCTAACTATGGCTACACCTTC.

The table lists this clone with many counts. This CDR3 is also generated by other DNA sequences in the sample. The chain links TRBV9 to TRBJ1-1; D is unclear. V lost 0 bases, J lost 5 bases, and 11 bases lay in between. Looked up from germline, CDR1 is SGDLS and CDR2 is YYNGEE. The CDR3 is 14 residues long. DNA of the CDR3: TGTGCCAGCAGCGTAGCTGGGGAGGGAACTGAAGCTTTCTTT. Residues: CASSVAGEGTEAFF. Complete variable domain (other parts from reference TRBV9 and TRBJ1-1): DSGVTQTPKHLITATGQRVTLRCSPRSGDLSVYWYQQSLDQGLQFLIQYYNGEERAKGNILERFSAQQFPDLHSELNLSSLELGDSALYFCASSVAGEGTEAFFGQGTRLTVV.

At least ten counts were recorded for this clone. The V and J genes are TRBV6-5 and TRBJ2-2; 8 bases match TRBD1. Germline V gene sequence: CDR1 MNHEY, CDR2 SVGAGI. V gave up 1 base and J gave up 6 bases; unmatched junction bases: 1. The CDR3 is made up of 14 amino acids. The CDR3 bases are TGTGCCAGCAGTTACTTACAGGGGGCCGGGGAGCTGTTTTTT. It yields the protein CASSYLQGAGELFF.

The J gene is TRBJ2-7, the V gene TRBV30; D is ambiguous. The CDR3 is 12 amino acids. V was cut by 2 bases and J by 3 bases, with 8 bases left in between. CDR1 GTSNPN and CDR2 SVGIG come from the germline V gene (reference sequence). The CDR3 coding sequence is TGTGCCTGGAGTCCCGGTGTCTACGAGCAGTACTTC. Translating it yields CAWSPGVYEQYF.

This clone was seen repeatedly, ten times or more. For the CDR3, the DNA is TGCAGCGTTGAACGGGGGTCCCCCTACGAGCAGTACTTC. Encoded protein: CSVERGSPYEQYF. This chain connects TRBV29-1 to TRBJ2-7; perhaps TRBD2 as D (6 bases). The CDR3 covers 13 residues. Trimming removed 2 bases at V and 2 bases at J, with 10 bases between. Germline V gene lookup returns CDR1 SQVTM and CDR2 ANQGSEA.

In its sample, this clone was seen many times. J is TRBJ2-7 and V is TRBV5-1; D is uncertain. Germline CDR1 SGHRS, CDR2 YFSETQ. CDR3 length: 14 residues. V lost 0 bases and J 7 bases, leaving 14 bases between the germline ends. CDR3 residues: CASSLESRVWEQYF. DNA for the CDR3: TGCGCCAGCAGCTTGGAGTCGAGAGTTTGGGAGCAGTACTTC.

At least ten counts were recorded for this clone. This chain connects TRBV2 to TRBJ1-6; 7 bases line up with TRBD1. From germline, CDR1 is SNHLY and CDR2 FYNNEI. The CDR3 extends over 17 amino acids. J was trimmed by 0 bases and V by 4 bases; bases with no gene match: 6. The DNA for the CDR3 is TGTGCCAGCAGTGGAGGGACAGCGAGCTCCTATAATTCACCCCTCCACTTT. Encoded protein: CASSGGTASSYNSPLHF.

This clone was counted only a few times. The CDR3 region is CASSVGGAYEQYF. The CDR3 coding sequence is TGTGCCAGCAGCGTCGGGGGGGCCTACGAGCAGTACTTC. The gene calls are TRBV5-4 and TRBJ2-5, with 8 positions matching TRBD2. The J call may be incorrect, as the DNA end agrees better with TRBJ2-7. Germline loops: CDR1 SGHNT, CDR2 YYREEE (reference sequence). This CDR3 is 13 amino acids long.

CDR3 nucleotide sequence: TGTGCCAGCAGCTTAGCCAGGACTAGCGTTAACGAGCAGTACTTC. This sequence encodes CASSLARTSVNEQYF. The V and J genes are TRBV7-2 and TRBJ2-7, with 9 positions matching TRBD2. This CDR3 is 15 amino acids long. Trimming cost V 0 bases and J 5 bases; bases outside gene matches: 5. Germline CDR1 is SGHTA and CDR2 is FQGNSA.